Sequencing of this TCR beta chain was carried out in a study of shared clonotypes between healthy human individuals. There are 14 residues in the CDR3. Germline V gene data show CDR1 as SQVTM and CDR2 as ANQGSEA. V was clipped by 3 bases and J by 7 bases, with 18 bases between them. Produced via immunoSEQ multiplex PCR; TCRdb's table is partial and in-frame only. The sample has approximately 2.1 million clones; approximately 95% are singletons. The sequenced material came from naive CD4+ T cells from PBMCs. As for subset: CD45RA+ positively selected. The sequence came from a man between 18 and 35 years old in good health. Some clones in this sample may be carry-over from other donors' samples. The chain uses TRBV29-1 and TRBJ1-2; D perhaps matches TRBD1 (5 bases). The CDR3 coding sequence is TGCAGCGTTGATTACGGGACCAGGTTGCGTGGCTACACCTTC. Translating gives CSVDYGTRLRGYTF.